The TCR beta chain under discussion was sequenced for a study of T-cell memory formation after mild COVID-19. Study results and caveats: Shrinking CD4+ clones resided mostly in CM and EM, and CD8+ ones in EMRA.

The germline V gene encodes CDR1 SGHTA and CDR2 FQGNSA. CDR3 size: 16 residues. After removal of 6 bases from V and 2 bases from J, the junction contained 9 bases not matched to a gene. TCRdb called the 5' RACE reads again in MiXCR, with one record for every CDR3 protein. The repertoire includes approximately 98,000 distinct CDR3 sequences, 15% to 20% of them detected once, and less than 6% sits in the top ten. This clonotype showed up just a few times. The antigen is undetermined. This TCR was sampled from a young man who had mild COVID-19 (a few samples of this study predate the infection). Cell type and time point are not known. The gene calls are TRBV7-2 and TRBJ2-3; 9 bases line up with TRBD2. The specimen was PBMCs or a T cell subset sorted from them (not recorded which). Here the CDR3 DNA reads TGTGCCAGCAGGGCCCAGAGCGGGGGGTACACAGATACGCAGTATTTT. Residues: CASRAQSGGYTDTQYF.